The next 19 T cell receptor beta chains were all read from a single sample in a study of blood T cell repertoires in COVID-19. Using immunoSEQ multiplex PCR, the repertoire was profiled, and TCRdb retains in-frame clones only, with some absent. The sample includes about 80,000 clones, over 70% of them seen just once. The sequencing sample was made of peripheral blood. These receptors were collected from a man older than 75 with acute or convalescent COVID-19.

J is TRBJ1-1 and V is TRBV2; possible D gene TRBD1, 5 bases. The V and J ends lost 7 bases and 1 base respectively, with 13 bases between them. There are 14 residues in the CDR3. Per the germline V gene, CDR1 is SNHLY and CDR2 is FYNNEI. The CDR3 reads CASTAQTANTEAFF. In nucleotides, the CDR3 is TGTGCCAGCACGGCTCAGACAGCGAACACTGAAGCTTTCTTT.

The chain links TRBV18 to TRBJ1-3; TRBD1 matches 9 bases. The CDR3 contains 15 residues. With 0 bases clipped from V and 4 bases from J, the junction kept 1 base outside the gene matches. The germline V gene encodes CDR1 KGHSH and CDR2 LQKENI. Here the CDR3 DNA reads TGTGCCAGCTCACCACCGGGACAGGGAGGAAACACCATATATTTT. Translating gives CASSPPGQGGNTIYF.

This clone was counted a few times. Written as DNA, the CDR3 is TGTGCCAGCAGTTTACGGGTCACTGAAGCTTTCTTT. Protein product: CASSLRVTEAFF. The chain links TRBV12-3 or TRBV12-4 to TRBJ1-1; D call uncertain. This CDR3 spans 12 amino acids. Trimming removed 2 bases at V and 4 bases at J, with 5 bases between.

This clone was recorded only once. This rearrangement joins TRBV5-1 to TRBJ1-6; TRBD1 might be the D (6 bases). Trimming took off 5 bases at V and 5 bases at J, with 14 bases between the two ends. The germline CDR1 and CDR2 sequences are SGHRS and YFSETQ. There are 15 residues in the CDR3. The CDR3 spells CASSQQGQDNSPLHF. The DNA for the CDR3 is TGCGCCAGCAGTCAACAGGGTCAAGATAATTCACCCCTCCACTTT.

This clone was detected a few times. CDR3 nucleotide sequence: TGTGCCAGCAGCTTACAGGGAGGGAAGGGTGGCTACACCTTC. It translates to CASSLQGGKGGYTF. The chain links TRBV5-4 to TRBJ1-2; D perhaps matches TRBD1 (6 bases). CDR3 size: 14 residues. The germline CDR1 and CDR2 sequences are SGHNT and YYREEE (reference sequence). V was pared by 2 bases and J by 7 bases, with 15 bases between.

This chain joins TRBV18 and TRBJ2-7, with a possible D match to TRBD1 (6 bases). Trimming pared 0 bases from V and 3 bases from J, leaving 12 bases between. The CDR3 has 15 amino acids. The germline CDR1 and CDR2 sequences are KGHSH and LQKENI. The CDR3 here is CASSPPPQGHYEQYF. The CDR3 region has the DNA TGTGCCAGCTCACCACCCCCACAGGGCCACTACGAGCAGTACTTC.

The rearrangement uses TRBV6-1 and TRBJ1-2, with a possible D match to TRBD1 (6 bases). CDR1 and CDR2 (germline): MNHNS, SASEGT. Trimming shortened V by 0 bases and J by 3 bases, and 11 bases separated the two germline ends. This CDR3 is built from 15 residues. The CDR3 sequence: CASSEARGIHYGYTF. The CDR3 nucleotides are TGTGCCAGCAGTGAAGCCAGGGGAATCCACTATGGCTACACCTTC.

V gene TRBV28 combines with J gene TRBJ2-3; 8 bases map to TRBD1. The germline V gene has CDR1 MDHEN and CDR2 SYDVKM. The CDR3 is 14 residues long. The V gene end was trimmed by 4 bases and the J gene end by 1 base; junction bases not matched to a gene: 1. The CDR3 nucleotides are TGTGCCAGCAGTTCGACAGGGGGCACAGATACGCAGTATTTT. As protein: CASSSTGGTDTQYF.

In this sample, this clone turned up once. This chain links TRBV2 with TRBJ2-5, with 10 bases lining up with TRBD1. The CDR3 is made up of 15 amino acids. Germline V gene sequence: CDR1 SNHLY, CDR2 FYNNEI. J lost 4 bases, V lost 5 bases, and 7 bases had no gene match. DNA of the CDR3: TGTGCCAGCAGTCCGCGACGGACAGGGGGAGAGACCCAGTACTTC. Protein: CASSPRRTGGETQYF.

The chain joins TRBV6-2 or TRBV6-3 to TRBJ2-5; 13 bases match TRBD2. CDR3 length: 16 amino acids. Germline-derived CDR1 and CDR2 are MNHEY and SVGEGT. Trimming removed 2 bases from V and 0 bases from J; junction bases left unmatched: 0. The CDR3 sequence: CASSYGTSGDQETQYF. The DNA for the CDR3 is TGTGCCAGCAGTTACGGGACTAGCGGGGACCAAGAGACCCAGTACTTC.

This chain joins TRBV5-5 and TRBJ2-1; tentatively, D is TRBD2 (6 bases). The CDR3 is 16 amino acids. Germline V gene sequence: CDR1 SGHKS, CDR2 YYEKEE (reference sequence). The ends were cut back, 2 bases at V and 0 bases at J, with 12 bases in the middle. CDR3 DNA sequence: TGTGCCAGCAGCTTAGACCCCGGGAGCTCCTACAATGAGCAGTTCTTC. Amino acids: CASSLDPGSSYNEQFF. Full variable domain (outside the CDR3, taken from reference TRBV5-5 and TRBJ2-1): DAGVTQSPTHLIKTRGQQVTLRCSPISGHKSVSWYQQVLGQGPQFIFQYYEKEERGRGNFPDRFSARQFPNYSSELNVNALLLGDSALYLCASSLDPGSSYNEQFFGPGTRLTVL.

This clone occurred a few times. The gene calls are TRBV2 and TRBJ1-1, with D unclear. Germline CDR1 is SNHLY and CDR2 is FYNNEI. CDR3 length: 15 amino acids. Trimming cost V 2 bases and J 1 base, with 11 bases left between them. DNA of the CDR3: TGTGCCAGCAGTGAAAGGAGGGAAGGGAACACTGAAGCTTTCTTT. Amino acid sequence: CASSERREGNTEAFF.

The rearrangement uses TRBV2 and TRBJ1-2; D remains unclear. V gave up 5 bases and J gave up 6 bases, with 16 bases separating them. The CDR3 is made up of 14 amino acids. The germline V gene has CDR1 SNHLY and CDR2 FYNNEI. DNA for the CDR3: TGTGCCAGCAGTCCCCAAGGGAGTATTAATGGCTACACCTTC. Its translation is CASSPQGSINGYTF.

This clone appeared a single time. This sequence joins TRBV6-5 and TRBJ1-2; D is unresolved. This CDR3 is built from 15 residues. CDR1 MNHEY and CDR2 SVGAGI come from the germline V gene. The V and J ends lost 2 bases and 3 bases respectively, with 13 bases between them. The CDR3 DNA follows: TGTGCCAGCAGTTACGAGGGTAAACTCGACTATGGCTACACCTTC. Translation: CASSYEGKLDYGYTF.

The chain combines TRBV14 with TRBJ1-3; D gene uncertain. V lost 0 bases and J 1 base, leaving 10 bases between the germline ends. The germline V gene has CDR1 SGHDN and CDR2 FVKESK. The CDR3 spans 16 residues. CDR3 sequence: CASSQDPGGSGNTIYF. The CDR3 coding sequence is TGTGCCAGCAGCCAAGATCCAGGTGGTTCTGGAAACACCATATATTTT.

The V and J genes are TRBV25-1 and TRBJ1-6, with D unresolved. Trimming took off 5 bases at V and 4 bases at J, with 6 bases between the two ends. The CDR3 contains 13 residues. In germline, CDR1 is MGHDK, CDR2 SYGVNS. CDR3 DNA sequence: TGTGCCAGCAGTCTTACTTATAATTCACCCCTCCACTTT. It codes for CASSLTYNSPLHF.

The CDR3 DNA sequence: TGTGCCAGCAGTCCTAGAACAGGGTTAGGGGAGACCCAGTACTTC. This encodes CASSPRTGLGETQYF. The rearrangement uses TRBV2 and TRBJ2-5; D perhaps matches TRBD1 (6 bases). Germline V gene lookup returns CDR1 SNHLY and CDR2 FYNNEI. V lost 5 bases and J 5 bases, leaving 18 bases between the germline ends. CDR3 length: 15 amino acids.

CDR3 loop: CAIREDRRKETQYF. As DNA, the CDR3 is TGTGCCATCAGGGAGGACAGGCGAAAAGAGACCCAGTACTTC. The gene calls are TRBV10-3 and TRBJ2-5, with 7 bases lining up with TRBD1. This CDR3 is 14 amino acids long. The V and J ends lost 6 bases and 3 bases, in that order; junction bases with no gene match: 7. The germline V gene has CDR1 ENHRY and CDR2 SYGVKD.

The chain employs TRBV5-6 and TRBJ1-2, with a tentative D call TRBD1 (6 bases). Germline-derived CDR1 and CDR2 are SGHDT and YYEEEE. Trimming stripped 0 bases from V and 4 bases from J, with 10 bases between. The CDR3 loop spans 14 amino acids. The CDR3 DNA sequence: TGTGCCAGCAGCTTGGACAGGGCAGTCTATGGCTACACCTTC. It encodes CASSLDRAVYGYTF.